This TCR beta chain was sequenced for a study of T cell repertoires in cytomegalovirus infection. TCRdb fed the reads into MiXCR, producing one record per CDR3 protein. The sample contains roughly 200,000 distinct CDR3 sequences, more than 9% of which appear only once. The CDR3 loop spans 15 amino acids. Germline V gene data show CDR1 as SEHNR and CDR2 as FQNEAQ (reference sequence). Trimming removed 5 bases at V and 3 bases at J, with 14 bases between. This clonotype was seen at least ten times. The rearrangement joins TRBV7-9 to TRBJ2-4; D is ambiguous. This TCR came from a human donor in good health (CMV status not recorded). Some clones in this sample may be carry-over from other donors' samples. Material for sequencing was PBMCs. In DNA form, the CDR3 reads TGTGCCAGCAGCGAGGCTTGGTCAGGCAAAAACATTCAGTACTTC. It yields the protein CASSEAWSGKNIQYF.